Sequencing of this T cell receptor (beta chain) was carried out in a study of human T cells and chemical hapten exposure. From germline, CDR1 is MDHEN and CDR2 SYDVKM. With 5 bases removed from V and 4 bases from J, the gap between germline ends came to 15 bases. The CDR3 is 15 amino acids. This clonotype appeared many times. The time point: patch test 1, 2 weeks after DPC sensitization. The sample's treatment: therapeutic diphenylcyclopropenone sensitization with weekly scalp DPC. Each CDR3 protein gets one entry after TCRdb re-called the RACE reads with MiXCR. The sample yields under 120,000 distinct CDR3 sequences, roughly 9.6% seen once.

The genes are TRBV28 and TRBJ1-5; weak D call: TRBD1 (5 bases). Sequencing was performed on whole blood, taken in connection with sensitization to the hapten diphenylcyclopropenone (DPC). This TCR was sampled from a woman between 40 and 50 years old with alopecia areata. Some clones in this sample may be carry-over from other donors' samples. The CDR3 bases are TGTGCCAGCAGTGCCTTAACGGGGGGTAATCAGCCCCAGCATTTT. Its protein product is CASSALTGGNQPQHF.